This T cell receptor beta chain was sequenced during a study of T cells in Graves' hyperthyroidism and ophthalmopathy. The CDR3 contains 16 residues. V lost 5 bases and J lost 2; bases outside the gene matches: 8. Germline V lookup: CDR1 SNHLY, CDR2 FYNNEI. Any patient presenting with uncontrolled infection, other autoimmune disease, pregnancy or lactation was left out. Amplification of TCR beta CDR3 regions used RNA as the template. The HTBI primer set served for first-round RT-PCR of the TCR CDR3. TCRdb reanalysed the multiplex PCR reads using MiXCR and keeps one entry per CDR3 protein. The sample holds approximately 530,000 distinct CDR3 sequences; 15% to 20% are singletons and the top ten take around 18%. This clonotype was detected ten times or more. The target antigen is unknown. General study points: The blood repertoire included most of the expanded thyroid clonotypes above 0.001.

The chain joins TRBV2 to TRBJ2-1; TRBD2 matches at 8 bases. Sequencing was done on a sample of blood. The source is a woman under 30 with Graves' hyperthyroidism. As DNA, the CDR3 is TGTGCCAGCAGTCGGGATAGCGGGGTACCCTACAATGAGCAGTTCTTC. This encodes CASSRDSGVPYNEQFF. Drawing the rest from reference TRBV2 and TRBJ2-1, the complete variable domain is EPEVTQTPSHQVTQMGQEVILRCVPISNHLYFYWYRQILGQKVEFLVSFYNNEISEKSEIFDDQFSVERPDGSNFTLKIRSTKLEDSAMYFCASSRDSGVPYNEQFFGPGTRLTVL.